This T cell receptor beta chain was found in a study of naive and memory T cell subsets. Study findings and constraints: The power law exponent of TCR abundance differed between naive and memory cells.

V was pared by 1 base and J by 5 bases, with 2 bases of the junction left unmatched. CDR1 is SGHRS and CDR2 is YFSETQ in the germline V gene. This CDR3 region has 15 residues. An equimolar mix of two oligonucleotides served as the beta constant-region primer for TRBC1 and TRBC2. Four rounds of PCR amplified the ligated cDNA using nested alpha and beta constant-region primers plus SP2. The cDNA 3' end received a ligated single-stranded oligonucleotide carrying the SP2 primer and a 12-nucleotide UMI. TCRdb used MiXCR to reprocess the UMI-ligation and nested PCR reads, holding one entry per CDR3 protein. Here the sample spans 120,000 or so distinct CDR3 sequences, 35% to 40% being singletons. As concerns this clonotype: Its antigen is undetermined.

The sample consisted of central memory CD4+ T cells from blood. The V gene is TRBV5-1, the J gene TRBJ2-3, with 12 bases that match TRBD2. This clonotype was obtained from a human donor in good health. The CDR3 here is CASSLRGLAGDTQYF. CDR3 nucleotides: TGCGCCAGCAGCTTGAGGGGACTAGCGGGAGATACGCAGTATTTT.